This T cell receptor (beta chain) is from a study of blood T cell repertoires in COVID-19. Exposed study participants had met a COVID-19 case within 2 weeks before entry. As processed by the authors: Using reference gene primer amplification, nucleated cell counts were estimated. This table comes from immunoSEQ multiplex PCR, and its TCRdb copy is limited to in-frame clones, with some not included. V and J calls and clone size follow that table, whereas D and trimming were derived from the DNA. Altogether around 220,000 clones are present, around 90% being singletons, with the ten largest covering about 15%. Germline CDR1 reads MGHDK; CDR2 reads SYGVNS. The CDR3 has 14 amino acids. The V end lost 6 bases, the J end lost 2 bases, and 10 bases lay between the germline ends. A few counts support this clone.

The chain couples TRBV25-1 to TRBJ2-2; D is perhaps TRBD1 (6 bases). The sample taken for sequencing was PBMCs or T cells enriched from blood (not recorded which). This clonotype was sampled from a man aged 25-45 years who had been exposed to COVID-19. CDR3 nucleotide sequence: TGTGCCAGCAGCGAGACAGGAAACACCGGGGAGCTGTTTTTT. It specifies CASSETGNTGELFF.